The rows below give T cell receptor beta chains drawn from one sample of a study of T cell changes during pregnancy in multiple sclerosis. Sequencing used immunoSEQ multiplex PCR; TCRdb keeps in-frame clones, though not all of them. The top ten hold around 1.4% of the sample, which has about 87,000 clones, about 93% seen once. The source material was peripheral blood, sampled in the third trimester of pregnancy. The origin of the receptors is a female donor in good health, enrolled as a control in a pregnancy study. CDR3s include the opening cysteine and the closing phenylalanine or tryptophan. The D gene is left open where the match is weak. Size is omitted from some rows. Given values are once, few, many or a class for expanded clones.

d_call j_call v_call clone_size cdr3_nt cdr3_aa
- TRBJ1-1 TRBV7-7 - TGTGCCAGCAGCCTCTTATTAGGGGCTGAAGCTTTCTTT CASSLLLGAEAFF
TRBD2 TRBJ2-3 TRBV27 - TGTGCCAGCAGTATAGCGGGGTTTCCTAGCACAGATACGCAGTATTTT CASSIAGFPSTDTQYF
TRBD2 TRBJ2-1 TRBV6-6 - TGTGCCAGCAGTTGGGACTACAAGGAGCAGTTCTTC CASSWDYKEQFF
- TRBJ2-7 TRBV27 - TGTGCCAGCAGTTTATTGGGAGGTTCCTACGAGCAGTACTTC CASSLLGGSYEQYF
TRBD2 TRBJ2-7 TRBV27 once TGTGCCAGCAGTGGGGGACTAGCGGGAGGGATCCACGAGCAGTACTTC CASSGGLAGGIHEQYF
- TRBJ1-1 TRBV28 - TGTGCCAGCAGTTTTGGTGCGGCCACTGAAGCTTTCTTT CASSFGAATEAFF
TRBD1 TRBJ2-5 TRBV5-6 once TGTGCCAGCAGCTTGGACCGACAGGGTCTTTTAAGGACCCAGTACTTC CASSLDRQGLLRTQYF
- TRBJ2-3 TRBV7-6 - TGTGCCAGCAGCTTAGCAAACCCGGGCAAGGGGTCTACGCAGTATTTT CASSLANPGKGSTQYF
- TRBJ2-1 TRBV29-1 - TGCAGCGTGGACAGATTCAATGAGCAGTTCTTC CSVDRFNEQFF
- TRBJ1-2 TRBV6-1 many TGTGCCAGCAGTGCCCGTGGGCAGGGCCATGGCTACACCTTC CASSARGQGHGYTF
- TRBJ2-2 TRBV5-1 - TGCGCCAGCAGCTCTCTCTCGTCTCCGACCGGGGAGCTGTTTTTT CASSSLSSPTGELFF
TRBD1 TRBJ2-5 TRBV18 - TGTGCCAGCTCACCGTCCGGGACAGGGTTGGAGACCCAGTACTTC CASSPSGTGLETQYF
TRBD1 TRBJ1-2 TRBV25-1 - TGTGCCAGCAGTGAGCCGGACAGGGCTAAATATGGCTACACCTTC CASSEPDRAKYGYTF
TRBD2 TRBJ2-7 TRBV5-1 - TGCGCCAGCAGCTTGGCGGCGGGAGCGTTTTCCTACGAGCAGTACTTC CASSLAAGAFSYEQYF
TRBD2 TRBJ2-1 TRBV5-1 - TGCGCCAGCAGCCCGGGACTAGCGGGAGGACGAGAGCAGTTCTTC CASSPGLAGGREQFF
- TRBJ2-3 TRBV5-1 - TGCGCCAGCAGCTTGGCCCGAGCGGAATCTAGCACAGATACGCAGTATTTT CASSLARAESSTDTQYF
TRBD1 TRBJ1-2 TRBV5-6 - TGTGCCAGCAGCTCCGACAGGGAAGGTAACTATGGCTACACCTTC CASSSDREGNYGYTF
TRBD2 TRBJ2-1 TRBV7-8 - TGTGCCAGCAGCACGAGGAAACAGCGGGGTAGCTCCTACAATGAGCAGTTCTTC CASSTRKQRGSSYNEQFF
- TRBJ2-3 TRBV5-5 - TGTGCCAGCAGCTTGGTTATTAGTGCTAGCACAGATACGCAGTATTTT CASSLVISASTDTQYF
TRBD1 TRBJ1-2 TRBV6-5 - TGTGCCAGCAGGACGACAGGGGGCGAGAGTGGCTACACCTTC CASRTTGGESGYTF
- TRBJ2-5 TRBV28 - TGTGCCAGCCTCGGGAATCAAGAGACCCAGTACTTC CASLGNQETQYF
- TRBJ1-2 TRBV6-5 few TGTGCCAGCAGCCTGGCGGTCGGATCAAACTATGGCTACACCTTC CASSLAVGSNYGYTF
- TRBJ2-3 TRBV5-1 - TGCGCCAGCAGCTTGGCAATCGTAGAGGGTCAAGATACGCAGTATTTT CASSLAIVEGQDTQYF
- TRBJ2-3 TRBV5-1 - TGCGCCAGCAGAGAAGGAACGCGGGGCACAGATACGCAGTATTTT CASREGTRGTDTQYF
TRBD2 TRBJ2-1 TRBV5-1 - TGCGCCAGCAGCGTGTGGCGGGGGGCGGGACATGAGCAGTTCTTC CASSVWRGAGHEQFF
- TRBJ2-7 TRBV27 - TGTGCCAGCACCTTCTTTGAGGGGGGGGTGCCCTCCTACGAGCAGTACTTC CASTFFEGGVPSYEQYF
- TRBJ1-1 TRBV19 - TGTGCCAGTAGTATTACAGGGAGGGCGGCTGAAGCTTTCTTT CASSITGRAAEAFF
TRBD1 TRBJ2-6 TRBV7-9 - TGTGCCAGCAGCCTGACAGGGATGGACTCTGGGGCCAACGTCCTGACTTTC CASSLTGMDSGANVLTF
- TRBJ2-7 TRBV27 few TGTGCCAGCAGTTTATCGGGGGGTTACGAGCAGTACTTC CASSLSGGYEQYF
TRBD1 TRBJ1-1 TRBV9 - TGTGCCAGCAGCGTAACCGGGACAGTTGGGACTGAAGCTTTCTTT CASSVTGTVGTEAFF
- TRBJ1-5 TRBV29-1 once TGCAGCGTTCTAACAGGGAATCAGCCCCAGCATTTT CSVLTGNQPQHF
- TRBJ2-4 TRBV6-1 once TGTGCCAGCGGGGGGATTGGGACAGCAAAAAACATTCAGTACTTC CASGGIGTAKNIQYF
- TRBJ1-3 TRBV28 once TGTGCCAGCAGTCCCCGGAAGGGGGTAGGAAACACCATATATTTT CASSPRKGVGNTIYF
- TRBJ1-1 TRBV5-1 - TGCGCCAGCAGCTTGGCCGGCGGGGGGAACACTGAAGCTTTCTTT CASSLAGGGNTEAFF
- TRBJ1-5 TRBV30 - TGTGCCTCCGGAGCAGGGGATCATAGCAATCAGCCCCAGCATTTT CASGAGDHSNQPQHF
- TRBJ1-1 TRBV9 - TGTGCCAGCAGCGTAGATGAGCAGGGGAACACTGAAGCTTTCTTT CASSVDEQGNTEAFF
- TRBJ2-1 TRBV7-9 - TGTGCCAGCAGCTTAGGGAGGCAGGACTACAATGAGCAGTTCTTC CASSLGRQDYNEQFF
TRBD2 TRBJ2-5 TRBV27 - TGTGCCAGCAGTACCCGGGAGGCATCAACCCAGTACTTC CASSTREASTQYF
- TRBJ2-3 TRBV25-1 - TGTGCCAGCAGTGTAGGGGGGAGGGCAGGGCGCTGGACAGATACGCAGTATTTT CASSVGGRAGRWTDTQYF
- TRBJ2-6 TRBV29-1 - TGCAGCGTTTTCCCTAGCAGGGGGGCTGGGGCCAACGTCCTGACTTTC CSVFPSRGAGANVLTF
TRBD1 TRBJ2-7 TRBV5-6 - TGTGCCAGCAGCTTCCGGACAGGGGAGGCCGAGCAGTACTTC CASSFRTGEAEQYF
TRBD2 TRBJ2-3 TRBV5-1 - TGCGCCAGCAGCTCATACACTAGCGGGAGGGCCAAGAAAGATACGCAGTATTTT CASSSYTSGRAKKDTQYF
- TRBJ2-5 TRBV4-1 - TGCGCCAGCAGCCATGGGTCAGGTGGGAGCGGAGAGACCCAGTACTTC CASSHGSGGSGETQYF
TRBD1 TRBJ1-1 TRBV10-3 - TGTGCCATCAGTGCCGAGGACAGGGGATCGGCTGAAGCTTTCTTT CAISAEDRGSAEAFF
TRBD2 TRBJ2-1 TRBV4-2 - TGTGCCAGCAGCCAATTCCCCCAAATAGCGGGAGGGCCTGGGGATGAGCAGTTCTTC CASSQFPQIAGGPGDEQFF
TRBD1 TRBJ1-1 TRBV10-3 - TGTGCCATCAGTGCTACGACAGGGGGGGGCACTGAAGCTTTCTTT CAISATTGGGTEAFF